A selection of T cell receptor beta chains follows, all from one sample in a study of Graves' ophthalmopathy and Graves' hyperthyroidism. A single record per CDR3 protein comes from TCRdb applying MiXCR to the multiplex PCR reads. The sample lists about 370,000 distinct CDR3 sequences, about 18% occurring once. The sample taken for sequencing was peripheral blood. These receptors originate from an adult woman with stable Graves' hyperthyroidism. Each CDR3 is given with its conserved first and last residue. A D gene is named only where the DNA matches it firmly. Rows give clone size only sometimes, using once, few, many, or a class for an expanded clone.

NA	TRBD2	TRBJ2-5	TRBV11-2	CASTGTSGSETQYF	TGTGCCAGCACCGGGACTAGCGGGAGTGAGACCCAGTACTTC
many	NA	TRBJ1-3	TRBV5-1	CASSLVGDAGNTIYF	TGCGCCAGCAGCTTGGTAGGGGACGCTGGAAACACCATATATTTT
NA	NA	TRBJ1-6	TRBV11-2	CASTLGRVNSPLHF	TGTGCCAGCACCCTGGGCAGAGTTAATTCACCCCTCCACTTT
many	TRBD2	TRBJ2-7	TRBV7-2	CASRLAGPSEQYF	TGTGCCAGCAGGCTAGCGGGTCCCTCCGAGCAGTACTTC
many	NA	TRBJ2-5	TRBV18	CASSPNTHETQYF	TGTGCCAGCTCACCGAACACGCACGAGACCCAGTACTTC
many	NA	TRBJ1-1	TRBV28	CASSLYTPRDGNTEAFF	TGTGCCAGCAGTTTATATACCCCCCGGGACGGGAACACTGAAGCTTTCTTT
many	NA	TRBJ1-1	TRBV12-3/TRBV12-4	CASSLFRRHIGLGNTEAFF	TGTGCCAGCAGTTTATTTCGACGGCATATAGGATTAGGGAACACTGAAGCTTTCTTT
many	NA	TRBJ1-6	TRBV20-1	CSAHYEKADSPLHF	TGCAGTGCTCACTACGAGAAGGCGGATTCACCCCTCCACTTT
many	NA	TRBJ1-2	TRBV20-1	CSARGTRGYTF	TGCAGTGCCAGAGGGACACGTGGCTACACCTTC
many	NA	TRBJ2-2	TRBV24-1	CATSDHTANTGELFF	TGTGCCACCAGTGACCACACAGCGAACACCGGGGAGCTGTTTTTT
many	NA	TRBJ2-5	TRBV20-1	CSARAAGTSAQYF	TGCAGTGCTAGAGCGGCAGGGACTTCGGCCCAGTACTTC
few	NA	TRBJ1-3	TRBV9	CASKDGKSSGNTIYF	TGTGCCAGCAAGGACGGGAAGAGCTCTGGAAACACCATATATTTT
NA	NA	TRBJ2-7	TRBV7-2	CASSQFNEQYF	TGTGCCAGCAGCCAATTTAACGAGCAGTACTTC
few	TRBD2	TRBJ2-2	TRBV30	CAWRRGLGLTGELFF	TGTGCCTGGAGGAGGGGACTAGGCCTGACCGGGGAGCTGTTTTTT
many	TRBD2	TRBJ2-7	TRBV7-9	CASSLFVSGDHEQYF	TGTGCCAGCAGCTTATTCGTAAGCGGGGATCACGAGCAGTACTTC
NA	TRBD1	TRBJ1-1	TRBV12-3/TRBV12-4	CASSSEGQEAFF	TGTGCCAGCAGTTCAGAGGGACAGGAAGCTTTCTTT
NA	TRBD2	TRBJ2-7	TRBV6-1	CASSARLAGVIYEQYF	TGTGCCAGCAGTGCCAGACTAGCGGGAGTCATCTACGAGCAGTACTTC
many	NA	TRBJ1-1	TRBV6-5	CASSTGSGEAFF	TGTGCCAGCAGCACAGGGAGTGGTGAAGCTTTCTTT
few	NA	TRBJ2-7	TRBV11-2	CASSLGWPGPRGMEQYF	TGTGCCAGCAGCTTAGGATGGCCAGGCCCGAGGGGGATGGAGCAGTACTTC
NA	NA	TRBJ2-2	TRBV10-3	CAISDGTGELFF	TGTGCCATCAGTGATGGGACCGGGGAGCTGTTTTTT
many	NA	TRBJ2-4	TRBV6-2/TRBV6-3	CASTHVGAKNIQYF	TGTGCCAGCACTCACGTAGGAGCCAAAAACATTCAGTACTTC
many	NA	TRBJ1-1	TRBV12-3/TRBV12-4	CASSPRLDTEAFF	TGTGCCAGCAGTCCCCGACTTGACACTGAAGCTTTCTTT
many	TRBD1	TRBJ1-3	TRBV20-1	CSACQGATGNTIYF	TGCAGTGCTTGCCAGGGGGCCACTGGAAACACCATATATTTT
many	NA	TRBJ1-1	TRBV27	CASSSLGRSTEAFF	TGTGCCAGCAGTTCCTTGGGCAGGAGCACTGAAGCTTTCTTT
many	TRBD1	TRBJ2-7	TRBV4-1	CASSQNRDRVYEQYF	TGCGCCAGCAGCCAGAACCGGGACAGGGTCTACGAGCAGTACTTC
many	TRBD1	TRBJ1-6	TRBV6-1	CASTKAPGQGVQSPLHF	TGTGCCAGCACCAAAGCACCGGGACAGGGAGTGCAGTCACCCCTCCACTTT
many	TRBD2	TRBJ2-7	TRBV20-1	CSALRLAGYEQYF	TGCAGTGCCCTCCGACTAGCGGGGTACGAGCAGTACTTC
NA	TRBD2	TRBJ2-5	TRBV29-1	CSVRLAGETQYF	TGCAGCGTTCGACTAGCGGGTGAGACCCAGTACTTC
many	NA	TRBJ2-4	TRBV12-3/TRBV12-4	CASSLLDIKNIQYF	TGTGCCAGCAGTTTATTGGACATCAAAAACATTCAGTACTTC
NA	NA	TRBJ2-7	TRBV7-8	CASTAEWRLYSYEQYF	TGTGCCAGCACCGCAGAATGGAGACTATATTCCTACGAGCAGTACTTC
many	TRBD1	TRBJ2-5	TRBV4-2	CASSQDGTGGVKTQYF	TGTGCCAGCAGCCAAGATGGGACAGGGGGCGTGAAGACCCAGTACTTC